The T cell receptor (beta chain) under discussion was sequenced for a study of CD8 T cells in Susac syndrome. Study-wide findings and caveats: The study's TCR sequencing and HLA analysis covered a relatively small number of individuals, and the study acknowledged this.

CDR1 is SGHVS, CDR2 FNYEAQ, per germline. The V end lost 5 bases, the J end lost 1 base, and 9 bases lay between the germline ends. The length of the CDR3 is 14 residues. Roughly 0.45 to 1 ug RNA was reverse transcribed with random hexamers. TCRdb analysed the immunoSEQ multiplex PCR reads with MiXCR anew, one entry per CDR3 protein. The repertoire consists of 150,000 or so distinct CDR3 sequences, with about 95% occurring once and the leading ten covering over 0.12%. Turning to this clonotype: Its antigen is not identified.

The specimen sequenced was CD4+ T cells from PBMCs. The clonotype was recovered from a human donor in good health. The chain links TRBV7-6 to TRBJ1-5; D ambiguous. CDR3 loop: CASSQTASNQPQHF. CDR3 bases: TGTGCCAGCAGCCAAACGGCCAGCAATCAGCCCCAGCATTTT.